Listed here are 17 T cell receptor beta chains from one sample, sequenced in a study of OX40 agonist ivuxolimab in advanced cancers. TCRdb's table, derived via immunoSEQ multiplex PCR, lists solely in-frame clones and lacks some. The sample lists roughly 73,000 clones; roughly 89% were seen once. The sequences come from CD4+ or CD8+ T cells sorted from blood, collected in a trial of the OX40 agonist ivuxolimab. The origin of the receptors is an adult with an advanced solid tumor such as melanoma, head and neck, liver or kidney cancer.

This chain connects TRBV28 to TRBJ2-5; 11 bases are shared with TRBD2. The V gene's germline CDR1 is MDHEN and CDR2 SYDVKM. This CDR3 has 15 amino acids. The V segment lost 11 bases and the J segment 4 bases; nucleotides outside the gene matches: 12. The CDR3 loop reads CAAREASGRLETQYF. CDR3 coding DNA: TGTGCCGCGCGGGAGGCTAGCGGGAGGTTAGAGACCCAGTACTTC.

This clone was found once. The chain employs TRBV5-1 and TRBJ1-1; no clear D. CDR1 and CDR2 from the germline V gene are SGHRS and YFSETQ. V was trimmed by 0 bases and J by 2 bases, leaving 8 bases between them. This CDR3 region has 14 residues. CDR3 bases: TGCGCCAGCAGCTTGGCGGCCGAAAACACTGAAGCTTTCTTT. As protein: CASSLAAENTEAFF.

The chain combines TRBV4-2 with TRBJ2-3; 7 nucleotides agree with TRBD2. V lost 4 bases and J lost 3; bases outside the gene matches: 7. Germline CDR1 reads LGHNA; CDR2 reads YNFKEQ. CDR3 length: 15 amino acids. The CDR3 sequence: CASSPRDYKTDTQYF. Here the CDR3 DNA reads TGTGCCAGCAGCCCGAGGGACTACAAGACAGATACGCAGTATTTT.

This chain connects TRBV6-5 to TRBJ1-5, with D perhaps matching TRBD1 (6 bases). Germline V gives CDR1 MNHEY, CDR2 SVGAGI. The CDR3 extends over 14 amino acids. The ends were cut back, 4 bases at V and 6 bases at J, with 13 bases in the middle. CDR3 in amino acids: CASSSRLQGQPQHF. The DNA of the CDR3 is TGTGCCAGCAGTTCACGGCTACAGGGTCAGCCCCAGCATTTT.

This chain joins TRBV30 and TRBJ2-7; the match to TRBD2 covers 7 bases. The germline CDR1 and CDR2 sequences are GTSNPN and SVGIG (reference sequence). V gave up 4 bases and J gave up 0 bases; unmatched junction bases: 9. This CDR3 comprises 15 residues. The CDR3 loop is CAWTPLERDSYEQYF. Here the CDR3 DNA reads TGTGCCTGGACCCCCCTGGAGCGGGACTCCTACGAGCAGTACTTC.

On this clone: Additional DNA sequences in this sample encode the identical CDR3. The CDR3: CASSLVGRTYEQYF. In nucleotides, the CDR3 is TGTGCCAGCAGCTTAGTAGGCAGAACCTACGAGCAGTACTTC. The chain couples TRBV7-2 to TRBJ2-7; D uncertain. The CDR3 runs 14 residues. Trimming shortened V by 1 base and J by 2 bases, and 9 bases separated the two germline ends. CDR1 is SGHTA, CDR2 FQGNSA, per germline.

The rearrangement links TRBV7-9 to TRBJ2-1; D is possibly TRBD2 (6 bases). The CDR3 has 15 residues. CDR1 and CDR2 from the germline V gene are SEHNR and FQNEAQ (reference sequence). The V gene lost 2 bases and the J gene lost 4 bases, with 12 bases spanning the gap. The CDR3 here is CASSLPGLPYNEQFF. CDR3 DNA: TGTGCCAGCAGCTTACCGGGACTCCCTTACAATGAGCAGTTCTTC.

DNA for the CDR3: TGTGCCTGGACGTCTAGCTGGGCTGAAGCTTTCTTT. This translates into CAWTSSWAEAFF. V and J are TRBV30 and TRBJ1-1; D is undetermined. With 4 bases removed from V and 6 bases from J, the gap between germline ends came to 12 bases. CDR3 length: 12 amino acids. The germline V gene encodes CDR1 GTSNPN and CDR2 SVGIG (reference sequence).

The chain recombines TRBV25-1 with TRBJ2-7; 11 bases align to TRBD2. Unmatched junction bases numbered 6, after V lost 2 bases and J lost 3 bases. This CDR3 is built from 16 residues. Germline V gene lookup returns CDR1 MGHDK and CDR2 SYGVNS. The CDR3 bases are TGTGCCAGCAGTGAACCAGGACTAGCGGGTGGCTACGAGCAGTACTTC. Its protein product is CASSEPGLAGGYEQYF.

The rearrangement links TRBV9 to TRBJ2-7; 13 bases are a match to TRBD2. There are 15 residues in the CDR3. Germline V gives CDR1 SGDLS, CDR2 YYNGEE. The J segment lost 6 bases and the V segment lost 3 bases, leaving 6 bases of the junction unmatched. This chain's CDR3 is CASSGGLAGDGEQYF. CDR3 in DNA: TGTGCCAGCAGCGGCGGACTAGCGGGAGACGGCGAGCAGTACTTC.

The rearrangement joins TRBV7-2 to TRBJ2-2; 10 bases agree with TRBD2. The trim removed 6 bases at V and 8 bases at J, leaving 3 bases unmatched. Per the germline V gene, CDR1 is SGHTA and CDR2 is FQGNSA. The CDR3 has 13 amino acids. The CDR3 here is CASRLAGNGELFF. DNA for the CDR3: TGTGCCAGCAGACTAGCGGGAAATGGGGAGCTGTTTTTT.

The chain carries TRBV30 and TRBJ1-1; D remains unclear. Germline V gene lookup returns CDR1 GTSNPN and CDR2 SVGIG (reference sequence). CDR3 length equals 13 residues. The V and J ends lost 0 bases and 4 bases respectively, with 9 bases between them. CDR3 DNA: TGTGCCTGGAGTGTTCGAAGATCCACTGAAGCTTTCTTT. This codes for CAWSVRRSTEAFF.

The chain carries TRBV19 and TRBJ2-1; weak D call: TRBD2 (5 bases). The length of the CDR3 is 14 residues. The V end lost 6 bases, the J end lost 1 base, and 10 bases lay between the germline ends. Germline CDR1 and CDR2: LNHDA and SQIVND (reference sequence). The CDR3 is CASRQLVSYNEQFF. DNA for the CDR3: TGTGCCAGTAGGCAACTAGTTTCCTACAATGAGCAGTTCTTC.

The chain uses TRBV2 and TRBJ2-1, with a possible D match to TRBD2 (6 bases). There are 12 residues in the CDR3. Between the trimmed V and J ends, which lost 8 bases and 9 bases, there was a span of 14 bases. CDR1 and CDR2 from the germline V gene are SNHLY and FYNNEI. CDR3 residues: CASSVSEGEQFF. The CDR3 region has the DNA TGTGCCAGCTCGGTCTCGGAGGGTGAGCAGTTCTTC.

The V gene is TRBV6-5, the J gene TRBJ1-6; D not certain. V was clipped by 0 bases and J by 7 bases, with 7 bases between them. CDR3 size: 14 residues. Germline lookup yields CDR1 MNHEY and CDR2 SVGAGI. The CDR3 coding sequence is TGTGCCAGCAGTTACTCAGGTGTAAATTCACCCCTCCACTTT. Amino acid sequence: CASSYSGVNSPLHF.

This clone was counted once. The CDR3 protein is CASTPGQGAFF. The CDR3, as DNA: TGCGCCAGCACCCCGGGACAGGGGGCTTTCTTT. The chain links TRBV23-1 to TRBJ1-1; 10 bases match TRBD1. TRBV23-1 is filed as an ORF, its function uncertain. The CDR3 spans 11 residues. Trimming cost V 7 bases and J 11 bases; bases outside gene matches: 4.

The CDR3 spells CASMDTSNYGYTF. As DNA, the CDR3 is TGTGCCAGCATGGACACCTCTAACTATGGCTACACCTTC. This rearrangement joins TRBV28 to TRBJ1-2; TRBD1 might be the D (5 bases). This CDR3 has 13 residues. V was trimmed by 7 bases and J by 0 bases, leaving 9 bases between them. The germline CDR1 and CDR2 sequences are MDHEN and SYDVKM.